Below are 25 T cell receptor beta chains sequenced from a single sample in a study of blood T cell repertoires in COVID-19. Profiling relied on immunoSEQ multiplex PCR, and the TCRdb table lists in-frame clones only, not all of them. The sample carries about 250,000 clones, 80% to 90% recorded once. Input material: PBMCs or T cells enriched from blood (not recorded which). The receptor source for this set is a man aged 40-49 years who had recovered from COVID-19.

The chain's CDR3 is CASTWTASAGEAFF. The CDR3 nucleotides read TGTGCCAGCACCTGGACGGCCTCTGCGGGGGAAGCTTTCTTT. V and J are TRBV7-2 and TRBJ1-1; no reliable D call. The ends were cut back, 7 bases at V and 8 bases at J, with 20 bases in the middle. This CDR3 has 14 residues. Germline V lookup: CDR1 SGHTA, CDR2 FQGNSA. The full variable domain, rest sourced from reference TRBV7-2 and TRBJ1-1, is GAGVSQSPSNKVTEKGKDVELRCDPISGHTALYWYRQSLGQGLEFLIYFQGNSAPDKSGLPSDRFSAERTGGSVSTLTIQRTQQEDSAVYLCASTWTASAGEAFFGQGTRLTVV.

The chain has TRBV12-3 or TRBV12-4 and TRBJ1-2; D ambiguous. CDR3 length: 13 residues. Trimming took 4 bases from V and 2 from J, leaving 8 bases between them. In DNA, the CDR3 is TGTGCCAGCAGTTCCGGACTGAACTATGGCTACACCTTC. As protein: CASSSGLNYGYTF.

J is TRBJ2-2 and V is TRBV13; 13 bases map to TRBD2. Trimming took 3 bases from V and 5 from J; bases not matched to a gene: 3. CDR3 length: 16 residues. CDR1 is PRHDT and CDR2 is FYEKMQ in the germline V gene (reference sequence). In DNA form, the CDR3 reads TGTGCCAGCAGCTTTGGACTAGCGGGAGCAACCGGGGAGCTGTTTTTT. Protein: CASSFGLAGATGELFF.

The V and J genes are TRBV6-2 or TRBV6-3 and TRBJ1-5, with TRBD1 matching over 7 bases. CDR3 length: 17 residues. V shed 0 bases and J 0 bases; nucleotides not matched to a gene: 5. The germline gives CDR1 MNHEY, CDR2 SVGEGT. CDR3 residues: CASSYSRGQNSNQPQHF. Here the CDR3 DNA reads TGTGCCAGCAGTTACTCGAGGGGACAGAATAGCAATCAGCCCCAGCATTTT.

The chain has TRBV6-2 or TRBV6-3 and TRBJ2-5, with 7 bases that match TRBD1. The CDR3 is made up of 13 amino acids. Germline loops: CDR1 MNHEY, CDR2 SVGEGT. The junction had 5 bases not matched to a gene; V was cut back by 6 bases and J by 4 bases. CDR3: CASSPTGAETQYF. As DNA, the CDR3 is TGTGCCAGCAGCCCCACAGGGGCAGAGACCCAGTACTTC.

The chain is built from TRBV11-3 and TRBJ2-7; 8 bases map to TRBD2. The V segment lost 5 bases and the J segment 2 bases; nucleotides outside the gene matches: 5. The CDR3 covers 14 residues. In germline, CDR1 is SGHNT, CDR2 YENEEA. CDR3: CASSVSGTAYEQYF. The CDR3 nucleotides are TGTGCCAGCAGCGTTAGCGGGACTGCCTACGAGCAGTACTTC. The variable domain in full, completed from reference TRBV11-3 and TRBJ2-7, reads EAGVVQSPRYKIIEKKQPVAFWCNPISGHNTLYWYLQNLGQGPELLIRYENEEAVDDSQLPKDRFSAERLKGVDSTLKIQPAELGDSAVYLCASSVSGTAYEQYFGPGTRLTVT.

The chain employs TRBV7-3 and TRBJ2-3; 14 bases fit TRBD2. CDR3 length equals 17 residues. The germline V gene encodes CDR1 SGHTA and CDR2 FQGTGA. V lost 5 bases to trimming and J lost 5 bases; unmatched junction nucleotides: 9. CDR3 nucleotides: TGTGCCAGCAGCCCGCTGACTAGCGGGGGGGCAGGAGATACGCAGTATTTT. As protein: CASSPLTSGGAGDTQYF.

A single count supports this clone. The chain links TRBV28 to TRBJ1-6; 7 nucleotides line up with TRBD1. The CDR3 consists of 13 residues. In germline, CDR1 is MDHEN, CDR2 SYDVKM. J lost 7 bases, V lost 8 bases, and 5 bases had no gene match. As DNA, the CDR3 is TGTGCCAGCCAGGGACAGCCCAATTCACCCCTCCACTTT. Protein: CASQGQPNSPLHF.

V gene TRBV7-2 combines with J gene TRBJ2-7, with a possible D match to TRBD2 (5 bases). This CDR3 is built from 12 residues. V lost 5 bases and J 2 bases, leaving 7 bases between the germline ends. The germline gives CDR1 SGHTA, CDR2 FQGNSA. The CDR3 spells CASSQLAYEQYF. The CDR3 DNA follows: TGTGCCAGCAGCCAACTAGCCTACGAGCAGTACTTC.

The sample holds one count of this clone. This rearrangement joins TRBV7-2 to TRBJ2-1; perhaps TRBD2 as D (5 bases). Germline values: CDR1 SGHTA, CDR2 FQGNSA. Deletions cut 2 bases from V and 4 bases from J, with 12 bases between. CDR3 length: 15 residues. DNA for the CDR3: TGTGCCAGCAGCTTATCGAGCGGTTATTACAATGAGCAGTTCTTC. The encoded protein is CASSLSSGYYNEQFF.

The chain joins TRBV20-1 to TRBJ2-1; the D is unclear. Germline values: CDR1 DFQATT, CDR2 SNEGSKA (reference sequence). The CDR3 extends over 13 amino acids. V was clipped by 3 bases and J by 7 bases, with 13 bases between them. DNA of the CDR3: TGCAGTGCTAGTTCGTATTTAGTTAATGAGCAGTTCTTC. Encoded protein: CSASSYLVNEQFF.

The chain links TRBV6-5 to TRBJ2-3, with 7 bases that match TRBD2. CDR1 and CDR2 (germline): MNHEY, SVGAGI. The CDR3 has 15 residues. V shed 4 bases and J 2 bases; nucleotides not matched to a gene: 6. Here the CDR3 reads CASSLSGVTTDTQYF. The CDR3, as DNA: TGTGCCAGCAGTTTGAGCGGGGTAACCACAGATACGCAGTATTTT.

This rearrangement joins TRBV5-4 to TRBJ1-3; no clear D. V lost 0 bases and J lost 4, with 11 bases in between. CDR3 length: 15 amino acids. The germline V gene has CDR1 SGHNT and CDR2 YYREEE (reference sequence). CDR3 sequence reads: CASSLDGDTGNTIYF. CDR3 sequence (DNA): TGTGCCAGCAGCTTGGACGGGGATACCGGAAACACCATATATTTT.

Here the CDR3 DNA reads TGTGCCAGCAGCTTAGGCGGGATGGCTAATGAAAAACTGTTTTTT. Its translation: CASSLGGMANEKLFF. The J gene is TRBJ1-4, the V gene TRBV7-9; D gene unclear. Trimming left V 1 base short and J 3 bases short, with 9 bases between. The germline gives CDR1 SEHNR, CDR2 FQNEAQ (reference sequence). The CDR3 length is 15 residues.

V usage is TRBV27 and J usage is TRBJ2-3; 13 bases are a match to TRBD2. Germline V gives CDR1 MNHEY, CDR2 SMNVEV (reference sequence). The CDR3 totals 15 residues. V shed 6 bases, J shed 3 bases, and the junction held 3 bases outside the gene matches. CDR3 nucleotide sequence: TGTGCCAGCAGCCGGGGACTAGCGGGGACAGATACGCAGTATTTT. This codes for CASSRGLAGTDTQYF.

V gene TRBV30 combines with J gene TRBJ1-2; 7 bases are shared with TRBD1. This CDR3 has 13 residues. V was clipped by 4 bases and J by 8 bases; unmatched bases: 10. CDR1 is GTSNPN, CDR2 SVGIG, per germline (reference sequence). The CDR3 bases are TGTGCCTGGACCCCGGACAGGCCTGGAGGCTACACCTTC. Translated: CAWTPDRPGGYTF.

This clone was seen just once. V gene TRBV5-1 combines with J gene TRBJ2-7; possibly TRBD2 for D (6 bases). This CDR3 has 14 residues. Trimming stripped 3 bases from V and 1 base from J, with 11 bases between. CDR1 SGHRS and CDR2 YFSETQ come from the germline V gene. This CDR3 reads CASSSRGGSYEQYF. In nucleotides, the CDR3 is TGCGCCAGCAGCTCTCGGGGAGGATCCTACGAGCAGTACTTC.

The chain couples TRBV11-3 to TRBJ2-7, with TRBD2 matching over 12 bases. Germline trimming cut 6 bases from V and 5 bases from J; bases unmatched to any gene: 2. The length of the CDR3 is 13 residues. Germline lookup yields CDR1 SGHNT and CDR2 YENEEA. The CDR3 reads CASSRLAGDEQYF. The CDR3 DNA reads TGTGCCAGCAGTCGACTAGCGGGAGACGAGCAGTACTTC. Complete variable domain (other parts from reference TRBV11-3 and TRBJ2-7): EAGVVQSPRYKIIEKKQPVAFWCNPISGHNTLYWYLQNLGQGPELLIRYENEEAVDDSQLPKDRFSAERLKGVDSTLKIQPAELGDSAVYLCASSRLAGDEQYFGPGTRLTVT.

The rearrangement uses TRBV7-2 and TRBJ1-2; D not resolved. Trimming stripped 3 bases from V and 3 bases from J, with 11 bases between. Germline V gene sequence: CDR1 SGHTA, CDR2 FQGNSA. This CDR3 is 14 amino acids long. CDR3 protein: CASSLGPTYYGYTF. The CDR3 nucleotides read TGTGCCAGCAGCTTGGGCCCAACCTACTATGGCTACACCTTC.

The gene calls are TRBV3-1 (or the pseudogene TRBV3-2) and TRBJ2-1; D is unresolved. Trimming shortened V by 0 bases and J by 9 bases, and 9 bases separated the two germline ends. Germline V gene lookup returns CDR1 LGHDT and CDR2 YNNKEL (reference sequence). This CDR3 is built from 13 residues. The CDR3 nucleotides read TGTGCCAGCAGCCAAGATTCCCTTCCTGAGCAGTTCTTC. Its translation is CASSQDSLPEQFF.

The V call is TRBV19, the J call TRBJ1-4; 9 nucleotides align to TRBD1. Germline-derived CDR1 and CDR2 are LNHDA and SQIVND (reference sequence). The CDR3 sequence is 18 residues long. The J segment lost 4 bases and the V segment lost 3 bases, leaving 12 bases of the junction unmatched. CDR3 sequence (DNA): TGTGCCAGTAGTATCCGGGACAGGGTCAATGAGGGTAATGAAAAACTGTTTTTT. As protein: CASSIRDRVNEGNEKLFF.

The chain's CDR3 is CASSPYWGDRAKNIQYF. The CDR3 nucleotides read TGTGCCAGCAGTCCCTACTGGGGAGATCGGGCCAAAAACATTCAGTACTTC. This chain links TRBV27 with TRBJ2-4; a possible D gene is TRBD2 (5 bases). Germline lookup yields CDR1 MNHEY and CDR2 SMNVEV (reference sequence). Trimming took 5 bases from V and 1 from J, leaving 18 bases between them. The CDR3 is 17 amino acids.

The CDR3 loop reads CASSLSDYEQYF. The CDR3 bases are TGTGCCAGCAGCTTGAGTGACTACGAGCAGTACTTC. The V and J genes are TRBV7-9 and TRBJ2-7; unclear D gene. Trimming pared 3 bases from V and 3 bases from J, leaving 6 bases between. The CDR3 runs 12 residues. Looked up from germline, CDR1 is SEHNR and CDR2 is FQNEAQ (reference sequence).

The chain combines TRBV4-2 with TRBJ2-3; 9 positions agree with TRBD2. The CDR3 is 17 residues long. Germline V CDR1 and CDR2: LGHNA, YNFKEQ. Trimming at V came to 6 bases and at J to 4 bases, leaving 14 bases not matched to a gene. The CDR3 loop is CASSHKREEYNADTQYF. Written as DNA, the CDR3 is TGTGCCAGCAGTCACAAGCGGGAGGAGTATAACGCAGATACGCAGTATTTT.

Here the CDR3 DNA reads TGTGCCAGCAGTTTTAGCGGGAACTCCTACAATGAGCAGTTCTTC. Its translation is CASSFSGNSYNEQFF. The V and J genes are TRBV27 and TRBJ2-1, with 8 positions matching TRBD2. Germline values: CDR1 MNHEY, CDR2 SMNVEV (reference sequence). With 3 bases clipped from V and 0 bases from J, the junction kept 1 base outside the gene matches. There are 15 residues in the CDR3.